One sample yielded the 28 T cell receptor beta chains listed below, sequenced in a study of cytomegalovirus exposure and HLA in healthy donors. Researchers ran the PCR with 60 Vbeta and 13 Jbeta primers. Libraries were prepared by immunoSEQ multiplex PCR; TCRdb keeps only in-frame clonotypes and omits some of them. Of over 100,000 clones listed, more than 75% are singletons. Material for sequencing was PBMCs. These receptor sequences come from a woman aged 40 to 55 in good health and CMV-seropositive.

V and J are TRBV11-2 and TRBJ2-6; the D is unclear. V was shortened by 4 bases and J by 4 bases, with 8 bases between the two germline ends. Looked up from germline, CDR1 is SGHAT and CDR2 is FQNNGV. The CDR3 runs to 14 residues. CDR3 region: CASSWATGANVLTF. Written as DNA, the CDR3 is TGTGCCAGCAGCTGGGCAACCGGGGCCAACGTCCTGACTTTC.

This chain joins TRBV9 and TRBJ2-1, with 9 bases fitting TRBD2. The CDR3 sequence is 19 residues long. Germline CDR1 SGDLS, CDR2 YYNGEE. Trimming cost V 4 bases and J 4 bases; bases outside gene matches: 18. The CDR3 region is CASSPQPGIAGAQYNEQFF. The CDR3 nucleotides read TGTGCCAGCAGCCCCCAACCGGGTATAGCGGGGGCCCAATACAATGAGCAGTTCTTC.

The CDR3 sequence: CAWGSTEAFF. CDR3 nucleotide sequence: TGTGCCTGGGGTAGCACTGAAGCTTTCTTT. V and J are TRBV30 and TRBJ1-1; no clear D. V dropped 5 bases and J dropped 4 bases, with 5 bases sitting between them. CDR3 length: 10 residues. Germline V gives CDR1 GTSNPN, CDR2 SVGIG (reference sequence). The entire variable domain, with the rest obtained from reference TRBV30 and TRBJ1-1, is as follows: SQTIHQWPATLVQPVGSPLSLECTVEGTSNPNLYWYRQAAGRGLQLLFYSVGIGQISSEVPQNLSASRPQDRQFILSSKKLLLSDSGFYLCAWGSTEAFFGQGTRLTVV.

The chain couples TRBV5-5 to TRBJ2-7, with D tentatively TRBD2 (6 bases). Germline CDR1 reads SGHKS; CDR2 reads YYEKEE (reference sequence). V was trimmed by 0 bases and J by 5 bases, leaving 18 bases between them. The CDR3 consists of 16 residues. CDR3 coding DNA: TGTGCCAGCAGCTTGGGCGGGATTGTCTTAGGCCACGAGCAGTACTTC. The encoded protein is CASSLGGIVLGHEQYF.

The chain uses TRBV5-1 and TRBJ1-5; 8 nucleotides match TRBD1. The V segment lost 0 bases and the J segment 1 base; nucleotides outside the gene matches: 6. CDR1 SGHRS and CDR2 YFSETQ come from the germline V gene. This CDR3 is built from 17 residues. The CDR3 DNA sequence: TGCGCCAGCAGCTTGGACGGACAGGGTTCGAGCAATCAGCCCCAGCATTTT. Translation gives CASSLDGQGSSNQPQHF.

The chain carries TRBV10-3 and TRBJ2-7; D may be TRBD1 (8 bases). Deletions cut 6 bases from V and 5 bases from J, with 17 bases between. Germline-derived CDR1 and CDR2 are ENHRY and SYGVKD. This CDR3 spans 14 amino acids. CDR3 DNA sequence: TGTGCCATCAGGGGGGCGGGGGACAGGAACGAGCAGTACTTC. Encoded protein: CAIRGAGDRNEQYF.

For the CDR3, the DNA is TGTGCCAGCAGTCGACAGGTCCGGGAGACCCAGTACTTC. It translates to CASSRQVRETQYF. This rearrangement joins TRBV7-2 to TRBJ2-5; D is perhaps TRBD1 (6 bases). V lost 6 bases, J lost 5 bases, and 13 bases lay in between. Germline values: CDR1 SGHTA, CDR2 FQGNSA. The CDR3 has 13 amino acids.

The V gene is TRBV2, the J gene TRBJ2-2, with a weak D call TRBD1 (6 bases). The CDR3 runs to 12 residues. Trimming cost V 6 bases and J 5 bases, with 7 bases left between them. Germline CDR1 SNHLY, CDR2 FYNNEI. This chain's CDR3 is CASSQGTGELFF. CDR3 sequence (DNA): TGTGCCAGCAGCCAGGGGACCGGGGAGCTGTTTTTT. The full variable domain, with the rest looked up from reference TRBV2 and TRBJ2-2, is EPEVTQTPSHQVTQMGQEVILRCVPISNHLYFYWYRQILGQKVEFLVSFYNNEISEKSEIFDDQFSVERPDGSNFTLKIRSTKLEDSAMYFCASSQGTGELFFGEGSRLTVL.

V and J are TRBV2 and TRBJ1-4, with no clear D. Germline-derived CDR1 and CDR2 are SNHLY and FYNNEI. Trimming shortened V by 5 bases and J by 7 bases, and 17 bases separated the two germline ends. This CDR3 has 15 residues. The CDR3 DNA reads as TGTGCCAGCAGTTTCGGCGGCACGGCAAGTGAAAAACTGTTTTTT. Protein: CASSFGGTASEKLFF.

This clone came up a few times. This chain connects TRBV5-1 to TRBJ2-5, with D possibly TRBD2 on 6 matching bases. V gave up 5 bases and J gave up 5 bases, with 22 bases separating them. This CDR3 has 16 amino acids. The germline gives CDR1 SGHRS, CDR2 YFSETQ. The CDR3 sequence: CASRARDSGVRETQYF. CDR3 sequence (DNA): TGCGCCAGCAGGGCCCGAGATAGCGGAGTACGGGAGACCCAGTACTTC.

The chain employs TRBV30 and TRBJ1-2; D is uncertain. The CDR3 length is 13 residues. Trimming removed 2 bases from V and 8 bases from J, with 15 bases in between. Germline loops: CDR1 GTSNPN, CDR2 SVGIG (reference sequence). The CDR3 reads CAWSPGHRGGYTF. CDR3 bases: TGTGCCTGGAGTCCTGGCCATCGAGGAGGCTACACCTTC.

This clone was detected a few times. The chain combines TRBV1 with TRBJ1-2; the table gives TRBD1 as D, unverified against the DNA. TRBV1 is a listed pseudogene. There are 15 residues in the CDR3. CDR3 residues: CTSSHAPRGKYGYTF. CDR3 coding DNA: TGCACCAGCAGCCACGCCCCCAGGGGGAAGTATGGCTACACCTTC.

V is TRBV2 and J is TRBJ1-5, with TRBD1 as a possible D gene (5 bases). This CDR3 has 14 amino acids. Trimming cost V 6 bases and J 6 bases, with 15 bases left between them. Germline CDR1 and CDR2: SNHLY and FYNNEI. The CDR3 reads CASSGLGGFQPQHF. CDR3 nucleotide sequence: TGTGCCAGCAGCGGCCTGGGGGGGTTTCAGCCCCAGCATTTT.

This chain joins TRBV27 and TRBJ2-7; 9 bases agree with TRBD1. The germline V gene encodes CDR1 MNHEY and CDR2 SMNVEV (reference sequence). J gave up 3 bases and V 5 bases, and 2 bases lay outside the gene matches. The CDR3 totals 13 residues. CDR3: CASSETGGYEQYF. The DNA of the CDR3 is TGTGCCAGCAGTGAGACAGGGGGCTACGAGCAGTACTTC.

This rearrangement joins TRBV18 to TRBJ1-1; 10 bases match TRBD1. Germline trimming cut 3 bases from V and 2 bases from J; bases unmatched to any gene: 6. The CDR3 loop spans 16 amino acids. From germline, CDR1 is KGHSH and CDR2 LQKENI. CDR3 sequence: CASSPLTGGVNTEAFF. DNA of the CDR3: TGTGCCAGCTCACCGTTGACAGGGGGCGTCAACACTGAAGCTTTCTTT. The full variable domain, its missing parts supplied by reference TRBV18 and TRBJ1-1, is NAGVMQNPRHLVRRRGQEARLRCSPMKGHSHVYWYRQLPEEGLKFMVYLQKENIIDESGMPKERFSAEFPKEGPSILRIQQVVRGDSAAYFCASSPLTGGVNTEAFFGQGTRLTVV.

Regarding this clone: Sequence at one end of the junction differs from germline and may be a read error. The CDR3: CASSQTSSGFLFGGYPF. CDR3 DNA: TGCGCCAGCAGCCAAACTTCTTCAGGGTTCCTCTTCGGTGGCTACCCCTTC. The gene calls are TRBV4-1 and TRBJ1-2; weak D call: TRBD1 (5 bases). This CDR3 region has 17 residues. CDR1 MGHRA and CDR2 YSYEKL come from the germline V gene.

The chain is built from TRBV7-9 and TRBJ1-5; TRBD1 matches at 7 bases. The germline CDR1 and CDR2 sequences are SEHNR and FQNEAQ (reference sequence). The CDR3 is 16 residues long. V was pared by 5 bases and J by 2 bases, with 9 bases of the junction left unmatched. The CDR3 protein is CASSPGGRGGNQPQHF. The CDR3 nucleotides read TGTGCCAGCAGCCCAGGGGGGCGGGGTGGCAATCAGCCCCAGCATTTT.

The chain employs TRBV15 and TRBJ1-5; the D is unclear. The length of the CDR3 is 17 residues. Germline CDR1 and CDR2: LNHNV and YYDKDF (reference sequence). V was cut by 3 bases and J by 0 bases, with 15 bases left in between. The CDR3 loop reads CATSRASLRDSNQPQHF. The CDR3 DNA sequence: TGTGCCACCAGCAGGGCTTCTCTTCGGGATAGCAATCAGCCCCAGCATTTT.

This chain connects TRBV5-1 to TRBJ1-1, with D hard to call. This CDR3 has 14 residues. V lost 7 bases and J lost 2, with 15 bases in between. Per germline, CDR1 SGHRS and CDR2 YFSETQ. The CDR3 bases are TGCGCCAGCCAAGTTCGGACGGGAAACACTGAAGCTTTCTTT. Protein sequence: CASQVRTGNTEAFF.

The CDR3 DNA is TGTGCCACCAGCAGATATGGACAGGGGGGCACTGAAGCTTTCTTT. Translation: CATSRYGQGGTEAFF. The rearrangement joins TRBV15 to TRBJ1-1; the match to TRBD1 covers 10 bases. Germline values: CDR1 LNHNV, CDR2 YYDKDF (reference sequence). V gave up 2 bases and J gave up 4 bases; unmatched junction bases: 4. The CDR3 length is 15 residues.

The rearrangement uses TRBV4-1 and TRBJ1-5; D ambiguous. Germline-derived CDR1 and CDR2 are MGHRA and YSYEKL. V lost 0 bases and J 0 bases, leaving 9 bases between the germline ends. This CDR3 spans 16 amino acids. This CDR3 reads CASSQDVSYSNQPQHF. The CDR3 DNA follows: TGCGCCAGCAGCCAAGATGTCTCGTATAGCAATCAGCCCCAGCATTTT.

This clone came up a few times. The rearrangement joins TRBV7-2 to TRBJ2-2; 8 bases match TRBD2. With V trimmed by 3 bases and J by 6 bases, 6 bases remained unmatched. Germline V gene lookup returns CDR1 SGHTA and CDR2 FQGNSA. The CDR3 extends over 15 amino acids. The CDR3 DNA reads TGTGCCAGCAGCTTGGGCGGGGGGCCAGCCGGGGAGCTGTTTTTT. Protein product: CASSLGGGPAGELFF.

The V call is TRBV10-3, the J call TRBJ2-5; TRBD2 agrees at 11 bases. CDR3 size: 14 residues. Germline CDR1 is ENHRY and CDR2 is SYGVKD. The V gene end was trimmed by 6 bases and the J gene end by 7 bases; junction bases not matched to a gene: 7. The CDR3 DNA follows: TGTGCCATCAGCCAACTAGCGGGGGTTGGGACCCAGTACTTC. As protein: CAISQLAGVGTQYF.

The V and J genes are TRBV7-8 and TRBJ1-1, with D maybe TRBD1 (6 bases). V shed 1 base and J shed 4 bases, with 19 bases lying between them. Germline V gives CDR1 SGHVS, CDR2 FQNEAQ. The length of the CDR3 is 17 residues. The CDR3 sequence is CASSLVLGGQGGTEAFF. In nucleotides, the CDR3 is TGTGCCAGCAGCTTAGTCCTCGGGGGGCAGGGAGGCACTGAAGCTTTCTTT.

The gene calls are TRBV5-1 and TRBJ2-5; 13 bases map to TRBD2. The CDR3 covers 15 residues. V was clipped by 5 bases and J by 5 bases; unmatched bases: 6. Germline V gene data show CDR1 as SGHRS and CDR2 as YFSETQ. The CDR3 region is CASSYGLAGEETQYF. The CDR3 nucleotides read TGCGCCAGCAGTTATGGACTAGCGGGGGAGGAGACCCAGTACTTC.

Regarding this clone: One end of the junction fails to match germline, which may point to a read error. CDR3 in amino acids: CASSLESNYGYPF. Written as DNA, the CDR3 is TGCGCCAGCAGCTTGGAATCTAACTATGGCTACCCCTTC. The chain joins TRBV5-1 to TRBJ1-2; D gene ambiguous. Germline-derived CDR1 and CDR2 are SGHRS and YFSETQ. The CDR3 has 13 residues.

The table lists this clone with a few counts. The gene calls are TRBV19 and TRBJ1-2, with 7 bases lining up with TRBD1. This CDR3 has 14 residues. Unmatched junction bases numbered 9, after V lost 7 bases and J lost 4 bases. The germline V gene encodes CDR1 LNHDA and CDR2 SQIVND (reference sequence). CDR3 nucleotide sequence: TGTGCCAGTATTTGGACAGGTTACCTCTATGGCTACACCTTC. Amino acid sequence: CASIWTGYLYGYTF.

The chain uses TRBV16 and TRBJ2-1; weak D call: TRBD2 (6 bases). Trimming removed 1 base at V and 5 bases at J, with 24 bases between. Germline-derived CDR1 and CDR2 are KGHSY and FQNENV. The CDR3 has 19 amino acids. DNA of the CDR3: TGTGCCAGCAGCCAATTCGGGGGTTGGGGCAGACGAACCGACAATGAGCAGTTCTTC. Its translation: CASSQFGGWGRRTDNEQFF.